The source of this T cell receptor (beta chain) is a study of OX40 agonist ivuxolimab in advanced cancers. Study-wide context: It was permissible to have had prior anti-PD-1, anti-PD-L1 or anti-CTLA-4 therapy, and around 40% had some. Partial responses occurred in three patients (one hepatocellular carcinoma, two cutaneous melanoma).

Study results and caveats: Clonal expansion from baseline to week 6 occurred in both CD4+ and CD8+ T cells. Nonresponders, in some cases, also had low normalized T-cell clonal expansion.

The CDR3 contains 17 residues. Losses at the gene ends were 5 bases for V and 4 bases for J; bases not matched to a gene: 11. Looked up from germline, CDR1 is MDHEN and CDR2 is SYDVKM. The repertoire was sequenced with immunoSEQ multiplex PCR; TCRdb's copy has only in-frame clones and lacks some. The table lists about 69,000 clones, around 89% of them singletons, with approximately 10% in the top ten. As concerns this clone: The antigen remains unidentified.

The specimen was CD4+ or CD8+ T cells sorted from blood, collected in a trial of the OX40 agonist ivuxolimab. The chain links TRBV28 to TRBJ2-7; 13 bases line up with TRBD2. This TCR derives from an adult with an advanced solid tumor such as melanoma, head and neck, liver or kidney cancer. The chain's CDR3 is CASSPRTSGSLGYEQYF. For the CDR3, the DNA is TGTGCCAGCAGTCCCCGGACTAGCGGGAGTTTAGGATACGAGCAGTACTTC.